These 23 T cell receptor beta chains originate from one sample sequenced in a study of blood T cell repertoires in COVID-19. The repertoire was sequenced with immunoSEQ multiplex PCR; TCRdb's copy has only in-frame clones and lacks some. The profile covers some 240,000 clones, with roughly nine tenths appearing a single time and 6% to 9% taken by the ten largest. Sequenced input: peripheral blood. The receptor set was obtained from a man in his sixties who had recovered from COVID-19.

The count of this clone is one. This sequence joins TRBV3-1 (or the pseudogene TRBV3-2) and TRBJ2-7; D possibly corresponds to TRBD2 (7 bases). CDR3 length: 14 amino acids. V was cut by 1 base and J by 3 bases, with 10 bases left in between. Per the germline V gene, CDR1 is LGHDT and CDR2 is YNNKEL (reference sequence). The CDR3 is CASSQGGGYYEQYF. In DNA, the CDR3 is TGTGCCAGCAGCCAAGGGGGGGGCTACTACGAGCAGTACTTC.

The gene calls are TRBV20-1 and TRBJ1-2, with D possibly matching TRBD1 (6 bases). Looked up from germline, CDR1 is DFQATT and CDR2 is SNEGSKA (reference sequence). V dropped 3 bases and J dropped 4 bases, with 12 bases sitting between them. This CDR3 is 13 amino acids long. CDR3 sequence reads: CSASTAGVYGYTF. The CDR3 DNA is TGCAGTGCTAGTACCGCAGGGGTCTATGGCTACACCTTC.

The rearrangement uses TRBV3-1 (or the pseudogene TRBV3-2) and TRBJ1-2, with D perhaps matching TRBD1 (5 bases). The CDR3 has 14 residues. Trimming took 5 bases from V and 2 from J, leaving 12 bases between them. CDR1 and CDR2 from the germline V gene are LGHDT and YNNKEL (reference sequence). DNA of the CDR3: TGTGCCAGCAGCTTAAACGCAGGGAACTATGGCTACACCTTC. Its protein is CASSLNAGNYGYTF.

The rearrangement uses TRBV2 and TRBJ2-1; 11 bases fit TRBD2. Germline lookup yields CDR1 SNHLY and CDR2 FYNNEI. The J segment lost 3 bases and the V segment lost 1 base, leaving 2 bases of the junction unmatched. This CDR3 contains 16 residues. The CDR3 nucleotides read TGTGCCAGCAGTGAAGGTGGGACTAGCGGCTACAATGAGCAGTTCTTC. Amino acid sequence: CASSEGGTSGYNEQFF.

The rearrangement joins TRBV5-8 to TRBJ2-3, with D hard to call. Trimming cost V 0 bases and J 2 bases, with 7 bases left between them. This CDR3 region has 14 residues. The V gene's germline CDR1 is SGHTS and CDR2 YDEGEE. The CDR3 spells CASSLGGITDTQYF. DNA for the CDR3: TGTGCCAGCAGCTTGGGAGGTATCACAGATACGCAGTATTTT. The full variable domain, in which reference TRBV5-8 and TRBJ2-3 provide the parts outside the CDR3, is EAGVTQSPTHLIKTRGQQATLRCSPISGHTSVYWYQQALGLGLQFLLWYDEGEERNRGNFPPRFSGRQFPNYSSELNVNALELEDSALYLCASSLGGITDTQYFGPGTRLTVL.

The gene calls are TRBV6-5 and TRBJ1-5, with TRBD1 as a possible D gene (5 bases). Germline CDR1 reads MNHEY; CDR2 reads SVGAGI. The length of the CDR3 is 13 residues. V lost 10 bases and J 4 bases, leaving 14 bases between the germline ends. The CDR3 region has the DNA TGTGCCACCACCGGGGGGACTAATCAGCCCCAGCATTTT. This codes for CATTGGTNQPQHF.

V is TRBV27 and J is TRBJ1-6; D might be TRBD1 (6 bases). The V gene's germline CDR1 is MNHEY and CDR2 SMNVEV (reference sequence). V was cut by 2 bases and J by 7 bases, with 9 bases left in between. There are 14 residues in the CDR3. In nucleotides, the CDR3 is TGTGCCAGCAGTTTACAGGGGTTAAATTCACCCCTCCACTTT. Translated: CASSLQGLNSPLHF.

The chain has TRBV9 and TRBJ2-1; 8 positions match TRBD2. V gave up 3 bases and J gave up 8 bases; unmatched junction bases: 10. The CDR3 is 15 residues long. The germline gives CDR1 SGDLS, CDR2 YYNGEE. DNA for the CDR3: TGTGCCAGCAGCGCCCTCGGGGGGGGAGGGTATGAGCAGTTCTTC. It is translated as CASSALGGGGYEQFF.

V usage is TRBV10-3 and J usage is TRBJ2-4; 11 bases are shared with TRBD1. V shed 2 bases and J 0 bases; nucleotides not matched to a gene: 9. The CDR3 has 19 residues. Germline lookup yields CDR1 ENHRY and CDR2 SYGVKD. CDR3 sequence (DNA): TGTGCCATCAGTGAGACTTGGACAGGGGGCCTTAGAGCCAAAAACATTCAGTACTTC. This translates into CAISETWTGGLRAKNIQYF.

Only one count was recorded for this clone. This chain joins TRBV10-1 and TRBJ1-2; D possibly corresponds to TRBD1 (5 bases). The CDR3 has 17 amino acids. Germline V gene data show CDR1 as WNHNN and CDR2 as SYGVQD (reference sequence). V lost 6 bases to trimming and J lost 0 bases, with 20 bases between them. The CDR3 coding sequence is TGCGCCAGCAGACCCGAAGAAGGGGCTCTAGCTAACTATGGCTACACCTTC. Protein: CASRPEEGALANYGYTF.

This chain uses TRBV7-9 with TRBJ1-5, with no clear D. The V end lost 1 base, the J end lost 7 bases, and 5 bases lay between the germline ends. This CDR3 has 12 residues. CDR1 is SEHNR and CDR2 is FQNEAQ in the germline V gene (reference sequence). The CDR3 nucleotides read TGTGCCAGCAGCTTAGGGGCCCAGCCCCAGCATTTT. Translation: CASSLGAQPQHF. Drawing the rest from reference TRBV7-9 and TRBJ1-5, the complete variable domain is DTGVSQNPRHKITKRGQNVTFRCDPISEHNRLYWYRQTLGQGPEFLTYFQNEAQLEKSRLLSDRFSAERPKGSFSTLEIQRTEQGDSAMYLCASSLGAQPQHFGDGTRLSIL.

V usage is TRBV19 and J usage is TRBJ1-3, with 10 bases lining up with TRBD1. Looked up from germline, CDR1 is LNHDA and CDR2 is SQIVND (reference sequence). CDR3 length: 18 amino acids. The V segment lost 4 bases and the J segment 0 bases; nucleotides outside the gene matches: 9. The CDR3 here is CASSKKGQGRNSGNTIYF. The CDR3 region has the DNA TGTGCCAGTAGTAAAAAGGGACAGGGGCGCAACTCTGGAAACACCATATATTTT.

The chain joins TRBV10-3 to TRBJ2-3, with 8 bases fitting TRBD2. The V gene's germline CDR1 is ENHRY and CDR2 SYGVKD. Unmatched junction bases numbered 1, after V lost 2 bases and J lost 0 bases. The CDR3 sequence is 15 residues long. The CDR3 DNA sequence: TGTGCCATCAGTGAGCCTAGCGGGAGCACAGATACGCAGTATTTT. Its protein is CAISEPSGSTDTQYF.

The J gene is TRBJ2-7, the V gene TRBV10-3, with TRBD1 matching 9 bases. Germline loops: CDR1 ENHRY, CDR2 SYGVKD. There are 14 residues in the CDR3. Trimming at V came to 8 bases and at J to 1 base, leaving 6 bases not matched to a gene. This CDR3 is CAIGGTGPSYEQYV. For the CDR3, the DNA is TGTGCCATCGGGGGGACAGGGCCATCCTACGAGCAGTACGTC.

This clone showed up just once. J is TRBJ1-6 and V is TRBV9; TRBD1 matches 9 bases. This CDR3 has 13 amino acids. Germline values: CDR1 SGDLS, CDR2 YYNGEE. Losses at the gene ends were 4 bases for V and 14 bases for J; bases not matched to a gene: 7. DNA of the CDR3: TGTGCCAGCAGCTCCCGGGACAGGGACACCCTCCACTTT. Encoded protein: CASSSRDRDTLHF.

Turning to this clone: The CDR3 ends on some other residue instead of the conserved phenylalanine or tryptophan, so this is likely a read error. Because the CDR3's place on the DNA is in doubt, the DNA is left out and the CDR3 is given as listed by TCRdb. The gene calls are TRBV24-1 and TRBJ1-3; the listed D gene, TRBD1, was not tested against the DNA. Germline V gene lookup returns CDR1 KGHDR and CDR2 SFDVKD. The CDR3 is 10 residues long, ends included. The CDR3 spells CATVAGSRKD.

The sample holds a few counts of this clone. The chain recombines TRBV21-1 with TRBJ1-1. TRBV21-1 is designated a pseudogene. This CDR3 is built from 14 residues. DNA of the CDR3: TGTGCCAGCGTGGGAGGACATCTGAACACTGAAGCTTTCTTT. Translated: CASVGGHLNTEAFF.

The chain carries TRBV28 and TRBJ1-5; 7 bases map to TRBD1. The CDR3 loop spans 14 amino acids. V shed 2 bases, J shed 7 bases, and the junction held 5 bases outside the gene matches. Germline V gene data show CDR1 as MDHEN and CDR2 as SYDVKM. CDR3 in amino acids: CASSLAQGGQPQHF. CDR3 sequence (DNA): TGTGCCAGCAGTTTAGCCCAGGGGGGACAGCCCCAGCATTTT.

V is TRBV14 and J is TRBJ2-7, with D unresolved. This CDR3 is built from 12 residues. V lost 0 bases to trimming and J lost 10 bases, with 10 bases between them. The V gene's germline CDR1 is SGHDN and CDR2 FVKESK. CDR3 in DNA: TGTGCCAGCAGCCAAGAATGGCCAGTTCAGTACGTC. Translated, it gives CASSQEWPVQYV.

This clone was seen a handful of times. The chain uses TRBV7-2 and TRBJ1-6; 8 bases agree with TRBD1. Germline CDR1 and CDR2: SGHTA and FQGNSA. V gave up 2 bases and J gave up 9 bases; unmatched junction bases: 6. The CDR3 is 15 amino acids. DNA for the CDR3: TGTGCCAGCAGCTTAATGGGACAGGACTCTTCACCCCTCCACTTT. This encodes CASSLMGQDSSPLHF. The complete variable domain, with remaining parts taken from reference TRBV7-2 and TRBJ1-6, reads GAGVSQSPSNKVTEKGKDVELRCDPISGHTALYWYRQSLGQGLEFLIYFQGNSAPDKSGLPSDRFSAERTGGSVSTLTIQRTQQEDSAVYLCASSLMGQDSSPLHFGNGTRLTVT.

On this clone itself: The same CDR3 is also encoded by other DNA sequences in this sample. The rearrangement joins TRBV19 to TRBJ1-2; possibly TRBD1 for D (5 bases). The CDR3 has 12 amino acids. V was shortened by 3 bases and J by 3 bases, with 5 bases between the two germline ends. Germline CDR1 reads LNHDA; CDR2 reads SQIVND (reference sequence). As DNA, the CDR3 is TGTGCCAGTAGTATCAGGGACTATGGCTACACCTTC. It encodes CASSIRDYGYTF.

This chain joins TRBV19 and TRBJ1-1; TRBD1 agrees at 7 bases. The CDR3 sequence is 14 residues long. Looked up from germline, CDR1 is LNHDA and CDR2 is SQIVND (reference sequence). Trimming at V came to 6 bases and at J to 0 bases, leaving 4 bases not matched to a gene. The CDR3 protein is CASSSTGLNTEAFF. The CDR3 region has the DNA TGTGCCAGTAGCTCGACAGGGTTGAACACTGAAGCTTTCTTT. The full variable domain, rest sourced from reference TRBV19 and TRBJ1-1, is DGGITQSPKYLFRKEGQNVTLSCEQNLNHDAMYWYRQDPGQGLRLIYYSQIVNDFQKGDIAEGYSVSREKKESFPLTVTSAQKNPTAFYLCASSSTGLNTEAFFGQGTRLTVV.

The chain carries TRBV25-1 and TRBJ1-4, with a weak D call TRBD1 (6 bases). Germline loops: CDR1 MGHDK, CDR2 SYGVNS. Deletions cut 6 bases from V and 14 bases from J, with 16 bases between. CDR3 size: 12 residues. The CDR3 DNA reads as TGTGCCAGCAGAGGAGACAGGCCGAAGCTGTTTTTT. The encoded protein is CASRGDRPKLFF.